These 30 T cell receptor beta chains came from one sample sequenced in a study of T cell responses to AZD1222 COVID-19 vaccine. Profiled with immunoSEQ multiplex PCR; TCRdb holds only in-frame clones, not every one. This sample carries approximately 120,000 clones, about 88% of them seen once, and the ten largest clones take approximately 27%. The specimen was peripheral blood, collected on day 0 of AZD1222 vaccination. The receptors were sampled from an adult in good health.

This clone was seen only once. J is TRBJ2-3 and V is TRBV4-3; 8 nucleotides line up with TRBD2. Unmatched junction bases numbered 15, after V lost 4 bases and J lost 3 bases. This CDR3 contains 18 residues. Germline CDR1 and CDR2: LGHNA and YSLEER. The CDR3 is CASSPRGSGLAGTDTQYF. The CDR3 region has the DNA TGCGCCAGCAGCCCTCGGGGGAGTGGGTTAGCGGGAACAGATACGCAGTATTTT.

This chain joins TRBV5-1 and TRBJ2-3, with 11 positions matching TRBD1. The CDR3 covers 15 residues. V was pared by 4 bases and J by 5 bases, with 6 bases of the junction left unmatched. Germline assignment: CDR1 SGHRS and CDR2 YFSETQ. The CDR3 DNA reads TGCGCCAGCAGCATAGGACAGGGGGCGATAGATACGCAGTATTTT. This encodes CASSIGQGAIDTQYF.

This clone was seen once. V usage is TRBV3-1 (or the pseudogene TRBV3-2) and J usage is TRBJ1-2; D unresolved. The CDR3 covers 15 residues. Germline assignment: CDR1 LGHDT and CDR2 YNNKEL (reference sequence). V was shortened by 1 base and J by 8 bases, with 17 bases between the two germline ends. CDR3 region: CASSQGSPRRPGYTF. Here the CDR3 DNA reads TGTGCCAGCAGCCAAGGGTCTCCCCGTCGTCCCGGCTACACCTTC.

This clone has a single count. V usage is TRBV9 and J usage is TRBJ2-3; D is unclear. This CDR3 region has 15 residues. V was shortened by 3 bases and J by 2 bases, with 13 bases between the two germline ends. Germline CDR1 is SGDLS and CDR2 is YYNGEE. The DNA of the CDR3 is TGTGCCAGCAGCGCGTGGACCGATAACACAGATACGCAGTATTTT. As protein: CASSAWTDNTDTQYF.

The chain has TRBV13 and TRBJ2-2; no reliable D call. Germline V lookup: CDR1 PRHDT, CDR2 FYEKMQ (reference sequence). The CDR3 has 13 amino acids. V was pared by 1 base and J by 6 bases, with 6 bases between. CDR3 region: CASSLAGPGELFF. The CDR3 DNA is TGTGCCAGCAGCTTAGCCGGGCCCGGGGAGCTGTTTTTT.

The chain combines TRBV11-2 with TRBJ2-7, with D possibly being TRBD2 (6 bases). The V gene lost 7 bases and the J gene lost 4 bases, with 20 bases spanning the gap. CDR3 length equals 15 residues. The germline V gene has CDR1 SGHAT and CDR2 FQNNGV. The DNA for the CDR3 is TGTGCCAGCACCCGGACGGGAGATCCCTTTTACGAGCAGTACTTC. Residues: CASTRTGDPFYEQYF.

The chain joins TRBV12-3 or TRBV12-4 to TRBJ2-7; no clear D. The CDR3 has 13 amino acids. Trimming shortened V by 4 bases and J by 10 bases, and 17 bases separated the two germline ends. The DNA of the CDR3 is TGTGCCAGCAGTTCCCCAGGAGTGCCCTACCAGTACTTC. It specifies CASSSPGVPYQYF.

The chain employs TRBV27 and TRBJ1-5, with 9 bases lining up with TRBD1. Looked up from germline, CDR1 is MNHEY and CDR2 is SMNVEV (reference sequence). V lost 4 bases to trimming and J lost 4 bases; unmatched junction nucleotides: 8. The CDR3 is made up of 16 amino acids. In nucleotides, the CDR3 is TGTGCCAGCAGTTGGCAGGGACAGGGAGGGAATCAGCCCCAGCATTTT. Its translation: CASSWQGQGGNQPQHF.

As for this clone: Additional DNA sequences in this sample encode the identical CDR3. V is TRBV9 and J is TRBJ2-7; possibly TRBD2 for D (6 bases). The CDR3 has 15 residues. Per the germline V gene, CDR1 is SGDLS and CDR2 is YYNGEE. V dropped 0 bases and J dropped 0 bases, with 10 bases sitting between them. The CDR3 DNA is TGTGCCAGCAGCGTAGGGGGGACTGGCTCCTACGAGCAGTACTTC. Protein product: CASSVGGTGSYEQYF.

In its sample, this clone was seen a few times. J is TRBJ1-2 and V is TRBV6-5; no definite D call. Germline V CDR1 and CDR2: MNHEY, SVGAGI. CDR3 size: 12 residues. Between the trimmed V and J ends, which lost 5 bases and 8 bases, there was a span of 12 bases. CDR3 amino acids: CASSNWRRGYTF. The CDR3 region has the DNA TGTGCCAGCAGTAATTGGCGGAGGGGCTACACCTTC.

The chain carries TRBV6-5 and TRBJ2-7; D not certain. The germline CDR1 and CDR2 sequences are MNHEY and SVGAGI. The ends were cut back, 6 bases at V and 2 bases at J, with 11 bases in the middle. There are 13 residues in the CDR3. The CDR3 loop reads CASSRLDTYEQYF. The CDR3 nucleotides read TGTGCCAGCAGCCGCCTTGATACCTACGAGCAGTACTTC.

The V gene is TRBV5-1, the J gene TRBJ1-6; 9 positions agree with TRBD1. Germline-derived CDR1 and CDR2 are SGHRS and YFSETQ. The V and J ends lost 0 bases and 9 bases, in that order; junction bases with no gene match: 4. The CDR3 spans 15 residues. CDR3 nucleotides: TGCGCCAGCAGCTTGGCAGGGACAGGGATTTCACCCCTCCACTTT. The encoded protein is CASSLAGTGISPLHF.

This clone occurred a few times. V and J are TRBV5-5 and TRBJ1-5; TRBD1 aligns across 7 bases. V lost 4 bases and J lost 2; bases outside the gene matches: 12. From germline, CDR1 is SGHKS and CDR2 YYEKEE (reference sequence). The CDR3 contains 17 residues. Here the CDR3 reads CASSPIPQGDGNQPQHF. Here the CDR3 DNA reads TGTGCCAGCAGCCCAATCCCCCAGGGGGATGGCAATCAGCCCCAGCATTTT. Together with reference TRBV5-5 and TRBJ1-5, the CDR3 gives the full variable domain: DAGVTQSPTHLIKTRGQQVTLRCSPISGHKSVSWYQQVLGQGPQFIFQYYEKEERGRGNFPDRFSARQFPNYSSELNVNALLLGDSALYLCASSPIPQGDGNQPQHFGDGTRLSIL.

This rearrangement joins TRBV7-9 to TRBJ2-2, with TRBD1 as a possible D gene (6 bases). The CDR3 contains 16 residues. V lost 2 bases to trimming and J lost 0 bases, with 10 bases between them. Germline V gene lookup returns CDR1 SEHNR and CDR2 FQNEAQ (reference sequence). CDR3 sequence: CASSLIQGSNTGELFF. DNA of the CDR3: TGTGCCAGCAGCTTAATCCAGGGGTCGAACACCGGGGAGCTGTTTTTT.

V and J are TRBV3-1 (or the pseudogene TRBV3-2) and TRBJ1-2; 7 bases map to TRBD1. Trimming cost V 4 bases and J 8 bases; bases outside gene matches: 10. Germline V gene lookup returns CDR1 LGHDT and CDR2 YNNKEL (reference sequence). The CDR3 has 14 amino acids. CDR3 in amino acids: CASSPTHRQGGYTF. CDR3 DNA sequence: TGTGCCAGCAGCCCAACCCATCGACAGGGAGGCTACACCTTC.

J is TRBJ1-1 and V is TRBV6-2 or TRBV6-3; no clear D gene. This CDR3 has 14 amino acids. V was trimmed by 6 bases and J by 1 base, leaving 12 bases between them. Germline CDR1 reads MNHEY; CDR2 reads SVGEGT. CDR3 DNA: TGTGCCAGCAGCCGTAATAGACAGAACACTGAAGCTTTCTTT. This sequence encodes CASSRNRQNTEAFF.

V and J are TRBV5-1 and TRBJ2-1; 9 bases are shared with TRBD2. Germline V lookup: CDR1 SGHRS, CDR2 YFSETQ. V trimming: 1 base; J trimming: 4 bases; junction bases outside the gene matches: 3. CDR3 length: 15 residues. The CDR3 here is CASSLWAGGYNEQFF. CDR3 in DNA: TGCGCCAGCAGCTTGTGGGCGGGAGGGTACAATGAGCAGTTCTTC.

The chain is built from TRBV3-1 (or the pseudogene TRBV3-2) and TRBJ2-2; 7 bases are a match to TRBD2. Germline loops: CDR1 LGHDT, CDR2 YNNKEL (reference sequence). This CDR3 comprises 15 residues. V dropped 4 bases and J dropped 4; count of bases not matched to a gene: 6. CDR3 amino acids: CASSPGLVPTGELFF. The CDR3 DNA is TGTGCCAGCAGCCCCGGACTAGTTCCCACCGGGGAGCTGTTTTTT.

As concerns this clone: The same CDR3 is also encoded by other DNA sequences in this sample. The chain is built from TRBV5-1 and TRBJ2-3; D is uncertain. With 0 bases removed from V and 1 base from J, the gap between germline ends came to 3 bases. The CDR3 is 13 amino acids. The germline CDR1 and CDR2 sequences are SGHRS and YFSETQ. Here the CDR3 reads CASSLDGTDTQYF. The CDR3 nucleotides read TGCGCCAGCAGCTTGGATGGCACAGATACGCAGTATTTT.

This chain joins TRBV18 and TRBJ2-1; tentatively, D is TRBD1 (5 bases). This CDR3 contains 12 residues. The V and J ends lost 3 bases and 9 bases respectively, with 9 bases between them. Per the germline V gene, CDR1 is KGHSH and CDR2 is LQKENI. The CDR3 region is CASSPTELEQFF. In nucleotides, the CDR3 is TGTGCCAGCTCACCGACAGAGCTTGAGCAGTTCTTC.

This chain connects TRBV27 to TRBJ1-6; D unclear. V lost 5 bases to trimming and J lost 7 bases, with 21 bases between them. CDR1 is MNHEY, CDR2 SMNVEV, per germline (reference sequence). The CDR3 loop spans 17 amino acids. In nucleotides, the CDR3 is TGTGCCAGCAGTCCGAGTTGGTACTTCCTAGAAAATTCACCCCTCCACTTT. Residues: CASSPSWYFLENSPLHF.

This chain joins TRBV29-1 and TRBJ1-2, with unresolved D. CDR1 SQVTM and CDR2 ANQGSEA come from the germline V gene. V lost 4 bases, J lost 3 bases, and 9 bases lay in between. This CDR3 has 12 residues. CDR3 in amino acids: CSVGEVDYGYTF. CDR3 nucleotides: TGCAGCGTTGGGGAGGTCGACTATGGCTACACCTTC.

J is TRBJ1-4 and V is TRBV4-2; D might be TRBD1 (5 bases). CDR3 length: 16 amino acids. Between the trimmed V and J ends, which lost 0 bases and 2 bases, there was a span of 10 bases. Germline CDR1 LGHNA, CDR2 YNFKEQ. CDR3 nucleotide sequence: TGTGCCAGCAGCCAAGATTGGGACGCCACTAATGAAAAACTGTTTTTT. This codes for CASSQDWDATNEKLFF.

This chain joins TRBV7-8 and TRBJ2-5; 7 nucleotides line up with TRBD2. The V and J ends lost 1 base and 4 bases, in that order; junction bases with no gene match: 3. The CDR3 is made up of 14 amino acids. Germline-derived CDR1 and CDR2 are SGHVS and FQNEAQ. CDR3 bases: TGTGCCAGCAGCTTAGAGGTAGCGGGAGAGACCCAGTACTTC. Amino acids: CASSLEVAGETQYF.

This clone was recorded once. V and J are TRBV5-8 and TRBJ1-2, with TRBD1 as a possible D gene (5 bases). This CDR3 has 14 residues. Germline V gives CDR1 SGHTS, CDR2 YDEGEE. The V and J ends lost 1 base and 1 base respectively, with 8 bases between them. CDR3 DNA sequence: TGTGCCAGCAGCTTGCTGGACATTAACTATGGCTACACCTTC. It yields the protein CASSLLDINYGYTF.

The chain combines TRBV7-3 with TRBJ1-3; no definite D call. This CDR3 contains 15 residues. V gave up 2 bases and J gave up 1 base, with 9 bases separating them. Germline V gives CDR1 SGHTA, CDR2 FQGTGA. The CDR3 here is CASSLSGISGNTIYF. The CDR3 bases are TGTGCCAGCAGCTTATCTGGGATTTCTGGAAACACCATATATTTT.

This chain links TRBV9 with TRBJ2-5, with 10 bases lining up with TRBD2. The CDR3 covers 15 residues. The V gene end was trimmed by 0 bases and the J gene end by 4 bases; junction bases not matched to a gene: 3. The germline V gene has CDR1 SGDLS and CDR2 YYNGEE. The CDR3 DNA is TGTGCCAGCAGCGTAGCAGCGGGAGGGCGAGAGACCCAGTACTTC. It translates to CASSVAAGGRETQYF. Complete variable domain (other parts from reference TRBV9 and TRBJ2-5): DSGVTQTPKHLITATGQRVTLRCSPRSGDLSVYWYQQSLDQGLQFLIQYYNGEERAKGNILERFSAQQFPDLHSELNLSSLELGDSALYFCASSVAAGGRETQYFGPGTRLLVL.

CDR3 DNA: TGTGCCAGCAGTTCGGGACAGGCGAGTGGCTACACCTTC. The encoded protein is CASSSGQASGYTF. This chain joins TRBV7-2 and TRBJ1-2, with TRBD1 matching 8 bases. J lost 7 bases, V lost 6 bases, and 7 bases had no gene match. The CDR3 is made up of 13 amino acids. The germline CDR1 and CDR2 sequences are SGHTA and FQGNSA.

This clone turned up a few times. As DNA, the CDR3 is TGTGCCAGTAGGACCACAGGGATATCCTACAATGAGCAGTTCTTC. As protein: CASRTTGISYNEQFF. The chain has TRBV19 and TRBJ2-1; tentatively, D is TRBD1 (6 bases). CDR3 length: 15 amino acids. V lost 6 bases to trimming and J lost 1 base, with 13 bases between them. The germline gives CDR1 LNHDA, CDR2 SQIVND (reference sequence).

The chain joins TRBV2 to TRBJ2-4; the D is unclear. The CDR3 length is 11 residues. The V and J ends lost 6 bases and 4 bases respectively, with 4 bases between them. Germline V CDR1 and CDR2: SNHLY, FYNNEI. The CDR3: CASSIKNIQYF. The DNA of the CDR3 is TGTGCCAGCAGCATTAAAAACATTCAGTACTTC.